This entry concerns a single T cell receptor (beta chain). Its antigen is undetermined. The sample originates from a study of T cell responses to AZD1222 COVID-19 vaccine. Study-level background: Investigators merged groups given second doses at roughly 4 or roughly 12 weeks.

Findings of the study overall: The study found vaccine-associated CD4 TCRs spanning spike, dominant at 160-218 and 743-854. After the peak T cell response, and only then, were repertoires sampled.

Assay: immunoSEQ multiplex PCR; the TCRdb copy retains only in-frame clones and omits some. The sample comprises under 200,000 clones, roughly nine tenths of which are singletons, and 1.9% rests with the top ten. J gave up 5 bases and V 4 bases, and 12 bases lay outside the gene matches. The CDR3 is made up of 16 amino acids. In germline, CDR1 is SGHVS, CDR2 FNYEAQ. V usage is TRBV7-6 and J usage is TRBJ1-1, with 8 bases fitting TRBD1. The receptor's source is an adult in good health. Sequencing was performed on peripheral blood, taken on day 0 of AZD1222 vaccination. In nucleotides, the CDR3 is TGTGCCAGCAGCTCCGGACAGGGCTTATGGGGGACTGAAGCTTTCTTT. This gives the protein CASSSGQGLWGTEAFF.